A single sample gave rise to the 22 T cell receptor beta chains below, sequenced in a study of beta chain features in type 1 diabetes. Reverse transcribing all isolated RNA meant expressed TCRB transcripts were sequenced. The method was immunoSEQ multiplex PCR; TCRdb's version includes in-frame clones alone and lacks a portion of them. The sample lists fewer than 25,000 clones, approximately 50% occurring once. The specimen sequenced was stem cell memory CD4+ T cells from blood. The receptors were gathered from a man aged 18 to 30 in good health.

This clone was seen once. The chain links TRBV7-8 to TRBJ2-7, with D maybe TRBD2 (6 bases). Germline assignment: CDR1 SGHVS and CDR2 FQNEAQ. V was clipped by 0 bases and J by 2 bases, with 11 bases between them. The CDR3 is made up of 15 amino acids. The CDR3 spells CASSLAGGVAYEQYF. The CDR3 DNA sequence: TGTGCCAGCAGCTTAGCGGGGGGAGTGGCCTACGAGCAGTACTTC. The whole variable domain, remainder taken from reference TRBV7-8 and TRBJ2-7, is GAGVSQSPRYKVAKRGQDVALRCDPISGHVSLFWYQQALGQGPEFLTYFQNEAQLDKSGLPSDRFFAERPEGSVSTLKIQRTQQEDSAVYLCASSLAGGVAYEQYFGPGTRLTVT.

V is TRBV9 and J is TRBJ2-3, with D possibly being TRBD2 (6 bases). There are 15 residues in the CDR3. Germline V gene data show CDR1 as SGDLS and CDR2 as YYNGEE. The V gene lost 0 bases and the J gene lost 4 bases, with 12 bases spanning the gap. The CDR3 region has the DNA TGTGCCAGCAGCGTAGTTCTGGGGGGTGCAGATACGCAGTATTTT. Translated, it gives CASSVVLGGADTQYF.

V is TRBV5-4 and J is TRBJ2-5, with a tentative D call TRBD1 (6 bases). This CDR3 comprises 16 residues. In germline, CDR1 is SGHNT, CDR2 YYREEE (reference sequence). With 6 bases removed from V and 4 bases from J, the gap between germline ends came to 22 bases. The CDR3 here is CASKPTGTPLGETQYF. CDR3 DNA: TGTGCCAGCAAGCCCACCGGGACACCTTTGGGAGAGACCCAGTACTTC.

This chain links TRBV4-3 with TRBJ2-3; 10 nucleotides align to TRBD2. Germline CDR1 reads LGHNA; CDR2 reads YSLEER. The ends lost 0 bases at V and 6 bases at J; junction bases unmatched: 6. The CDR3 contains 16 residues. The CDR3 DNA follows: TGCGCCAGCAGCCAAGAGATAGCGGGGGGTGCGGATACGCAGTATTTT. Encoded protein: CASSQEIAGGADTQYF.

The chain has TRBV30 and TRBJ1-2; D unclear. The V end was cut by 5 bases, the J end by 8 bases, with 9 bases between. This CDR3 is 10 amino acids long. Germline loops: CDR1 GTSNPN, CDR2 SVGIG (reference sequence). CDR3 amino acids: CAWSHQGYTF. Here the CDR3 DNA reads TGTGCCTGGTCTCATCAGGGCTACACCTTC.

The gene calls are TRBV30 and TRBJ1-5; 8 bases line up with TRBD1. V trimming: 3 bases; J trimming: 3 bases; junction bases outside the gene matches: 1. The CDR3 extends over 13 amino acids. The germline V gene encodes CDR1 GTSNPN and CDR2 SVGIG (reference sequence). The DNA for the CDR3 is TGTGCCTGGAGGGACAGGGACAATCAGCCCCAGCATTTT. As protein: CAWRDRDNQPQHF.

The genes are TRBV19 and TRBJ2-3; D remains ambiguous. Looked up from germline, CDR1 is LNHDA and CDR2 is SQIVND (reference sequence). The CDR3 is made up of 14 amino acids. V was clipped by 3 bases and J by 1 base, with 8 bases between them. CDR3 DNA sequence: TGTGCCAGTAGTATCCAGCGAGGCACAGATACGCAGTATTTT. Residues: CASSIQRGTDTQYF.

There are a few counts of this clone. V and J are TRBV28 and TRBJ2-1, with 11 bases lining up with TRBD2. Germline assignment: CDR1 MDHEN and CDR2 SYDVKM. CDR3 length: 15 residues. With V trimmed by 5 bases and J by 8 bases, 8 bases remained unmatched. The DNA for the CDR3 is TGTGCCAGCAGTACCTTAGCGGGAGGGTTCGATGAGCAGTTCTTC. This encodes CASSTLAGGFDEQFF. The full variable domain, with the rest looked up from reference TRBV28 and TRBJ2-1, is DVKVTQSSRYLVKRTGEKVFLECVQDMDHENMFWYRQDPGLGLRLIYFSYDVKMKEKGDIPEGYSVSREKKERFSLILESASTNQTSMYLCASSTLAGGFDEQFFGPGTRLTVL.

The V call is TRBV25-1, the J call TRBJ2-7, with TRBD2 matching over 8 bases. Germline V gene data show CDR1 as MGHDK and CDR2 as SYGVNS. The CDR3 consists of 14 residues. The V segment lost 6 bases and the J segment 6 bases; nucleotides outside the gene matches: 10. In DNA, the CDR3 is TGTGCCAGCAGAGGGACTAGTCCCTTGGCCGAGCAGTACTTC. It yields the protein CASRGTSPLAEQYF.

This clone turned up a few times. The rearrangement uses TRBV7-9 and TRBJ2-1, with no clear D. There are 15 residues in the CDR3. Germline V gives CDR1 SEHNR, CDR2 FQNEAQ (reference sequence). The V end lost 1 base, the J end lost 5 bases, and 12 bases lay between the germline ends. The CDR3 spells CASSLGLRQNNEQFF. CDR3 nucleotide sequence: TGTGCCAGCAGCTTAGGTCTGCGGCAAAACAATGAGCAGTTCTTC.

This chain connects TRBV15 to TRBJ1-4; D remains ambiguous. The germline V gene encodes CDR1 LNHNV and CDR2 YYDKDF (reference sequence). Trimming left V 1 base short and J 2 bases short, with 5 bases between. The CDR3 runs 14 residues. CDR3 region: CATSRGGTNEKLFF. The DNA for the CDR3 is TGTGCCACCAGCAGAGGAGGGACTAATGAAAAACTGTTTTTT.

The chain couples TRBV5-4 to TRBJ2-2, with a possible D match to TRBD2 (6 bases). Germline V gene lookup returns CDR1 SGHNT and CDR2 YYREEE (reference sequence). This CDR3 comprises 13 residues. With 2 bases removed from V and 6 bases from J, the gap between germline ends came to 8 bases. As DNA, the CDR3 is TGTGCCAGCAGCTTACCGGGGGCCGGGGAGCTGTTTTTT. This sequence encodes CASSLPGAGELFF.

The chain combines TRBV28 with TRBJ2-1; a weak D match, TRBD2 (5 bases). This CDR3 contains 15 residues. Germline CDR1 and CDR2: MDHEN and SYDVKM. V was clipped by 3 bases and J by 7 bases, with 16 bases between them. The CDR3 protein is CASSFFGVRRNEQFF. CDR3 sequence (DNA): TGTGCCAGCAGTTTTTTCGGGGTGAGGCGGAATGAGCAGTTCTTC.

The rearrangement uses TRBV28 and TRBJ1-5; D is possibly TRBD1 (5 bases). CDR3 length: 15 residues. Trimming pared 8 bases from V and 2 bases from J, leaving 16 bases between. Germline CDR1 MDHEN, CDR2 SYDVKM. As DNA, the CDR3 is TGTGCCAGCTTCGCGCAGGTAGGGGGCAATCAGCCCCAGCATTTT. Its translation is CASFAQVGGNQPQHF.

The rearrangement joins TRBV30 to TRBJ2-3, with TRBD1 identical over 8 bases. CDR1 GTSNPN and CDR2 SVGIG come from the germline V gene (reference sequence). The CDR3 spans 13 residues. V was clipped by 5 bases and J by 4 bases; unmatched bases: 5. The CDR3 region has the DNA TGTGCCTGGTCGACAGGGGAGGCAGATACGCAGTATTTT. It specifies CAWSTGEADTQYF.

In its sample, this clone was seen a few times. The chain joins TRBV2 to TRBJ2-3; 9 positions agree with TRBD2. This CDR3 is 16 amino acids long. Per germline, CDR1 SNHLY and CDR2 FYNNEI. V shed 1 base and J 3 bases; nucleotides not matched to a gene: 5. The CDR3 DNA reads TGTGCCAGCAGTGAAGGATTAGCGGGAGTTACAGATACGCAGTATTTT. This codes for CASSEGLAGVTDTQYF.

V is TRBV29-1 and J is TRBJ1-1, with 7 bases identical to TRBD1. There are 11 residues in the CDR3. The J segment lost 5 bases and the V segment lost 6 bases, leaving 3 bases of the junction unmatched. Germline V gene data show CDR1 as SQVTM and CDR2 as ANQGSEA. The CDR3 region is CSVDRVTEAFF. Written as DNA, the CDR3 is TGCAGCGTCGACAGGGTGACTGAAGCTTTCTTT.

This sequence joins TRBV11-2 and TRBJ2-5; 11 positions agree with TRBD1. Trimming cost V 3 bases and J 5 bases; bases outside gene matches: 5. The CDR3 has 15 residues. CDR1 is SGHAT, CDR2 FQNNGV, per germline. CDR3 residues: CASSFGQGASETQYF. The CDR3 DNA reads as TGTGCCAGCAGCTTTGGACAGGGGGCCTCCGAGACCCAGTACTTC.

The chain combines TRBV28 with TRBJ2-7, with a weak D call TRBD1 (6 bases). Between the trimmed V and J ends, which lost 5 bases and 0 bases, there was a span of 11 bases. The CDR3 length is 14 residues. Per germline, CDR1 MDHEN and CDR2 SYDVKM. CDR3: CASSHDRNSYEQYF. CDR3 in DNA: TGTGCCAGCAGTCACGACAGGAACTCCTACGAGCAGTACTTC.

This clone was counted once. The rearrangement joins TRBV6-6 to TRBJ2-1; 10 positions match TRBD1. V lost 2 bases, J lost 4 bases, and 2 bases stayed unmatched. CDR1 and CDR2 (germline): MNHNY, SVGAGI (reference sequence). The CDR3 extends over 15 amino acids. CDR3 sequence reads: CASSYPGQGYNEQFF. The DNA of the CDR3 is TGTGCCAGCAGTTACCCGGGACAGGGGTACAATGAGCAGTTCTTC.

The CDR3 protein is CSVGVGGTYEQYF. CDR3 sequence (DNA): TGCAGCGTTGGAGTAGGCGGAACCTACGAGCAGTACTTC. This chain links TRBV29-1 with TRBJ2-7; D call uncertain. The V end was cut by 4 bases, the J end by 2 bases, with 12 bases between. Germline lookup yields CDR1 SQVTM and CDR2 ANQGSEA. The CDR3 spans 13 residues.

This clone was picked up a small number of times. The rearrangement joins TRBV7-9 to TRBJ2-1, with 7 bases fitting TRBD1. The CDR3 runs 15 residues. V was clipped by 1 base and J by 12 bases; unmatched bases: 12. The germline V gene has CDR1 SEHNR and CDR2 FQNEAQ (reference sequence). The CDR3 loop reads CASSLGLGSTGRQFF. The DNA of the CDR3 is TGTGCCAGCAGCTTAGGATTGGGCTCGACAGGGCGGCAGTTCTTC.